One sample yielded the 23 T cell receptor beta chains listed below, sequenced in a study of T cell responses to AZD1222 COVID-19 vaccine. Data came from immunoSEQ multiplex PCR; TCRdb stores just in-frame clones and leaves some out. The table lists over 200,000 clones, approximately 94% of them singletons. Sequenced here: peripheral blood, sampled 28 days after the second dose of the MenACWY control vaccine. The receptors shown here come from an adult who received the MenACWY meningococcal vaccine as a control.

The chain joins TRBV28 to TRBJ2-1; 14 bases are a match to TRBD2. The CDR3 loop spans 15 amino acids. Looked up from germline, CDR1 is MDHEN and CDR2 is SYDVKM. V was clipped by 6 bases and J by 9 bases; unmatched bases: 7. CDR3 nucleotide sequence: TGTGCCAGCAGCCCGGGACTAGCGGGAGTTCGTGAGCAGTTCTTC. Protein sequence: CASSPGLAGVREQFF.

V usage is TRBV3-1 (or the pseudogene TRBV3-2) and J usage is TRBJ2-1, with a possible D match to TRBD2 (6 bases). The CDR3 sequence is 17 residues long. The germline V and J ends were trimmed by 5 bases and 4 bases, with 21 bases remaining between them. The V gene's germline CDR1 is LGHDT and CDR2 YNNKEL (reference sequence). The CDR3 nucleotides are TGTGCCAGCAGCACAAGTCGTACGGGAGCCCTTTACAATGAGCAGTTCTTC. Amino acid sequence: CASSTSRTGALYNEQFF.

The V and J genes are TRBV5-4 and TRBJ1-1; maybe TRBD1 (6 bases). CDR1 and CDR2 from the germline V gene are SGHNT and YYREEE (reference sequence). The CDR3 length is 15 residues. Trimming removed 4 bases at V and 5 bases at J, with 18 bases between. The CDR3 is CASSLPLGGATEAFF. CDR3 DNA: TGTGCCAGCAGCCTCCCACTGGGGGGCGCAACTGAAGCTTTCTTT.

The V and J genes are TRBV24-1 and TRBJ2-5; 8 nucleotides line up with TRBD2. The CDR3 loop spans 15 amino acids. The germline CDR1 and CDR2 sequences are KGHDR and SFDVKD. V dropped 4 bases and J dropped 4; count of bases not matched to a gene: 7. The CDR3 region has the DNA TGTGCCACCAGTGAATTAGCGGGGATTGGAGAGACCCAGTACTTC. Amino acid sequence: CATSELAGIGETQYF.

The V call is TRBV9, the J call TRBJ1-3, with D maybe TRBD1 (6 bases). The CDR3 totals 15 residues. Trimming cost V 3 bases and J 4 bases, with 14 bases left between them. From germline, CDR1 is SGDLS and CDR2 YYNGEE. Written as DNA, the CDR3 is TGTGCCAGCAGCGGAGTGGGGGCTTGGGGAAACACCATATATTTT. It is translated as CASSGVGAWGNTIYF.

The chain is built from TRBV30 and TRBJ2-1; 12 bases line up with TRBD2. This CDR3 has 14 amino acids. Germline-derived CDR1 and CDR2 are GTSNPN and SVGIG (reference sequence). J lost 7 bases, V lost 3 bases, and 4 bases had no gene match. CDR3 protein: CAWRTSGSRNEQFF. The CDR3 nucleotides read TGTGCCTGGAGGACTAGCGGGAGTAGGAATGAGCAGTTCTTC.

CDR3 sequence: CACGQGLYQETQYF. DNA for the CDR3: TGTGCCTGCGGACAGGGCTTGTACCAAGAGACCCAGTACTTC. This sequence joins TRBV30 and TRBJ2-5; 8 nucleotides match TRBD1. V lost 6 bases, J lost 0 bases, and 6 bases stayed unmatched. The CDR3 has 14 residues. Germline V gene lookup returns CDR1 GTSNPN and CDR2 SVGIG (reference sequence).

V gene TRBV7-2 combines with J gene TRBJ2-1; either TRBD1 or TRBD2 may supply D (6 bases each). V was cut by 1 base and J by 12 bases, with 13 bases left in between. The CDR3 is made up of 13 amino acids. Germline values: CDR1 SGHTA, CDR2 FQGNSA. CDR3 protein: CASSLEGGWGQFF. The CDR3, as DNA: TGTGCCAGCAGCTTAGAGGGGGGCTGGGGGCAGTTCTTC.

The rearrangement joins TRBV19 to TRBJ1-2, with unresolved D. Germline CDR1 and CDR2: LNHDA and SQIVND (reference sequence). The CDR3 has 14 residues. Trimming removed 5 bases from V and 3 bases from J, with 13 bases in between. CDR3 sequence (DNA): TGTGCCAGTAGTGGATACAGCTCGGACTATGGCTACACCTTC. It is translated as CASSGYSSDYGYTF.

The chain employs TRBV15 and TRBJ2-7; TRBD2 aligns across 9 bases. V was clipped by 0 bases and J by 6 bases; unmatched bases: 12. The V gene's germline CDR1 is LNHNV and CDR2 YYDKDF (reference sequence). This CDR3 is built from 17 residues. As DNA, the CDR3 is TGTGCCACCAGCAGAGATCAGGGGATAGCGGGAGCGGTCGAGCAGTACTTC. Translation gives CATSRDQGIAGAVEQYF.

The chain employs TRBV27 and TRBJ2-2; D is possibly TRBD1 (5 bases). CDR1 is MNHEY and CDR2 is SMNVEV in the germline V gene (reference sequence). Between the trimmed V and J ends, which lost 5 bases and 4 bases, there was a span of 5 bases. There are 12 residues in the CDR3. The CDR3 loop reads CASSGATGELFF. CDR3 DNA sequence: TGTGCCAGCAGTGGGGCCACCGGGGAGCTGTTTTTT.

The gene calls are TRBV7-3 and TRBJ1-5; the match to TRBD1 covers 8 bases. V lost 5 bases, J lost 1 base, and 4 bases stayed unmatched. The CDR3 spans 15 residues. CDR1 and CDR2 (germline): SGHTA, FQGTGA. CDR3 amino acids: CASSPRGQSNQPQHF. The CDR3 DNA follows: TGTGCCAGCAGCCCCAGGGGGCAAAGCAATCAGCCCCAGCATTTT.

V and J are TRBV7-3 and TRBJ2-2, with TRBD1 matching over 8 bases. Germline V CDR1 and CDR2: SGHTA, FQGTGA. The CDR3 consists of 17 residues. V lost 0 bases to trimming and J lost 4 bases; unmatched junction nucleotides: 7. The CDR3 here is CASSLTGHGQGTGELFF. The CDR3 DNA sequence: TGTGCCAGCAGCTTAACGGGACATGGACAGGGCACCGGGGAGCTGTTTTTT.

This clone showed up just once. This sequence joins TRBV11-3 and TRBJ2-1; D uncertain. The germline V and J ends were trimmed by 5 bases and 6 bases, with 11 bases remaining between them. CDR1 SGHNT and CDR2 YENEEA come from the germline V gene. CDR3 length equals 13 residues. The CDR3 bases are TGTGCCAGCAGCCTGAGATCAGGCAATGAGCAGTTCTTC. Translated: CASSLRSGNEQFF.

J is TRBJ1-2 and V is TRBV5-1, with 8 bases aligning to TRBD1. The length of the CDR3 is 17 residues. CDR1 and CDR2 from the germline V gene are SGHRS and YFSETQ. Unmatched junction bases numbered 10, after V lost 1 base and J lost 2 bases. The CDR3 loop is CASSLNGQGIVNYGYTF. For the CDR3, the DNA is TGCGCCAGCAGCTTGAACGGACAGGGAATTGTAAACTATGGCTACACCTTC. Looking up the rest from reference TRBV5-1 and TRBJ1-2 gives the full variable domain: KAGVTQTPRYLIKTRGQQVTLSCSPISGHRSVSWYQQTPGQGLQFLFEYFSETQRNKGNFPGRFSGRQFSNSRSEMNVSTLELGDSALYLCASSLNGQGIVNYGYTFGSGTRLTVV.

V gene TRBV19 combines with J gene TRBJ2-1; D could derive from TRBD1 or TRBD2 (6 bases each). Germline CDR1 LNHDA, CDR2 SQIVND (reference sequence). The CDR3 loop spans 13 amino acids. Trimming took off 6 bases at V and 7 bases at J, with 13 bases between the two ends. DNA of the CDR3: TGTGCCAGTAGCAGGGGCGCGGGGAATGAGCAGTTCTTC. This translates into CASSRGAGNEQFF.

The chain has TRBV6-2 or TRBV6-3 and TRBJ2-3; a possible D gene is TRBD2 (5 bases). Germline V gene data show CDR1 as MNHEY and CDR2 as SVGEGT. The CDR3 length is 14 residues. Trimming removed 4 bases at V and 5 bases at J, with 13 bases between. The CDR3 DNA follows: TGTGCCAGCAGTTTTCCTGATCGGGAAGATACGCAGTATTTT. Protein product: CASSFPDREDTQYF.

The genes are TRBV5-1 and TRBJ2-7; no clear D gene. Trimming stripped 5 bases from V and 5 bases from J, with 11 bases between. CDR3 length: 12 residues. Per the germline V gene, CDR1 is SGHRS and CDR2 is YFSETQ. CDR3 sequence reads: CASSWSQDEQYF. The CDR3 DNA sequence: TGCGCCAGCAGTTGGAGTCAGGACGAGCAGTACTTC.

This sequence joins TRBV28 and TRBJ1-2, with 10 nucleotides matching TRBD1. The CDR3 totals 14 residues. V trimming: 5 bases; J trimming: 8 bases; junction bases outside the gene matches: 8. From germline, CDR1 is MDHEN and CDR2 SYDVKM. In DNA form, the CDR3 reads TGTGCCAGCAGTCGCGGAGGGACAGGGGAAGGCTACACCTTC. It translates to CASSRGGTGEGYTF.

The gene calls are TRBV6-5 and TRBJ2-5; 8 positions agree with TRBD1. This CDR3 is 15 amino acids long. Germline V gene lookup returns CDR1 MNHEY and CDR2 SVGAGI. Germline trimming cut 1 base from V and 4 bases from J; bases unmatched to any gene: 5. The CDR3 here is CASSYLDRVGETQYF. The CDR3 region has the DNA TGTGCCAGCAGTTACTTGGACAGGGTGGGAGAGACCCAGTACTTC.

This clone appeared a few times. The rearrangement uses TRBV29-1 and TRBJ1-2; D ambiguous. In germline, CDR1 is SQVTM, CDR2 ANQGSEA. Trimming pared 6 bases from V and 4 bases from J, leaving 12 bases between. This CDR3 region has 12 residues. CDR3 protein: CSVSGMVYGYTF. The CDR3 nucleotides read TGCAGCGTCTCGGGAATGGTCTATGGCTACACCTTC.

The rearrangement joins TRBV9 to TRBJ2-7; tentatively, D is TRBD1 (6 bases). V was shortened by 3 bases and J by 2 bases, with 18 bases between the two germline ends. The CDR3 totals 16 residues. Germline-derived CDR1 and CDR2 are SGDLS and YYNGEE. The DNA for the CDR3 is TGTGCCAGCAGCGCTAACCCCCGGGACACCACCTACGAGCAGTACTTC. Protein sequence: CASSANPRDTTYEQYF. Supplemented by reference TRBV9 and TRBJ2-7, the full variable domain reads DSGVTQTPKHLITATGQRVTLRCSPRSGDLSVYWYQQSLDQGLQFLIQYYNGEERAKGNILERFSAQQFPDLHSELNLSSLELGDSALYFCASSANPRDTTYEQYFGPGTRLTVT.

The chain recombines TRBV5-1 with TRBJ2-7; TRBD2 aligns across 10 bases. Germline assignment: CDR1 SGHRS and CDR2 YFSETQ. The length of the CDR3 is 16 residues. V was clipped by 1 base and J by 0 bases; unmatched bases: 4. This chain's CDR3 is CASSLMASGSSYEQYF. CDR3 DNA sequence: TGCGCCAGCAGCTTGATGGCTAGCGGGAGCTCCTACGAGCAGTACTTC.